A selection of T cell receptor beta chains follows, all from one sample in a study of blood T cell repertoires in COVID-19. The assay was immunoSEQ multiplex PCR, and TCRdb's table has in-frame clones only and misses some. The table records about 370,000 clones, roughly nine tenths of them present only once. The sequenced material came from PBMCs or T cells enriched from blood (not recorded which). Receptor source: a man aged 18 to 30 who had recovered from COVID-19. The CDR3 runs from the conserved cysteine through the conserved F or W. The D gene is left open where the match is weak. Where a row states a size, it is once, few, many or the class of an expanded clone; other rows omit it.

D gene	clone size	V gene	J gene	CDR3 DNA	CDR3 protein
TRBD1	-	TRBV28	TRBJ2-2	TGTGCCAGCAGCTTAAAGGCGGGACAGGCCACATACACCGGGGAGCTGTTTTTT	CASSLKAGQATYTGELFF
-	few	TRBV27	TRBJ1-5	TGTGCCAGCCAACAGGGCTGGGGCAATCAGCCCCAGCATTTT	CASQQGWGNQPQHF
TRBD1	-	TRBV19	TRBJ1-1	TGTGCCAGTAGGATGGGACAGGGAGCTTTCTTT	CASRMGQGAFF
TRBD2	-	TRBV5-1	TRBJ2-5	TGCGCCAGCAGCTTGGGGACTAGCCCAGAGACCCAGTACTTC	CASSLGTSPETQYF
TRBD1	-	TRBV18	TRBJ2-7	TGTGCCAGCTCACGGACAGGGATCTCCTACGAGCAGTACTTC	CASSRTGISYEQYF
-	-	TRBV2	TRBJ1-1	TGTGCCAGCAGTGAAGCACGGGAGAACACTGAAGCTTTCTTT	CASSEARENTEAFF
TRBD1	once	TRBV28	TRBJ2-3	TGTGCCAGCAGTCCTAGGGACAGGCAGTATTTT	CASSPRDRQYF
TRBD1	-	TRBV7-9	TRBJ1-2	TGTGCCAGCAGCGGACAGGGAGGACTTGGCTACACCTTC	CASSGQGGLGYTF
TRBD1	-	TRBV12-5	TRBJ1-1	TGTGCTAGTGGTTACGCGGACAGGGGGCTTACTGAAGCTTTCTTT	CASGYADRGLTEAFF
TRBD1	-	TRBV7-9	TRBJ1-3	TGTGCCAGCAGCTTAGAGATTAGGACAGGGAATATTGGAAACACCATATATTTT	CASSLEIRTGNIGNTIYF
-	-	TRBV7-9	TRBJ1-1	TGTGCCAGCAGCTTCGGACAGCCGAACACTGAAGCTTTCTTT	CASSFGQPNTEAFF
-	-	TRBV7-2	TRBJ2-1	TGTGCCAGCAGCTTAGGACAGGCCACCTACAATGAGCAGTTCTTC	CASSLGQATYNEQFF
-	-	TRBV19	TRBJ1-4	TGTGCCAGTAGGGGCACTTCAACTAATGAAAAACTGTTTTTT	CASRGTSTNEKLFF
TRBD2	-	TRBV5-1	TRBJ2-5	TGCGCCAGCAGCTTTGGGACTAGCGCTTCCGAATACCAAGAGACCCAGTACTTC	CASSFGTSASEYQETQYF
-	-	TRBV6-4	TRBJ1-5	TGTGCCAGCAGCGCCTTGGCGGATCAGCCCCAGCATTTT	CASSALADQPQHF
-	-	TRBV9	TRBJ2-5	TGTGCCAGCAGCGTGCAGGGGAGTAGGGTGGAGACCCAGTACTTC	CASSVQGSRVETQYF
TRBD1	-	TRBV5-6	TRBJ2-1	TGTGCCAGCAGCTTGCGCGGGACAGGGGGGTACAATGAGCAGTTCTTC	CASSLRGTGGYNEQFF